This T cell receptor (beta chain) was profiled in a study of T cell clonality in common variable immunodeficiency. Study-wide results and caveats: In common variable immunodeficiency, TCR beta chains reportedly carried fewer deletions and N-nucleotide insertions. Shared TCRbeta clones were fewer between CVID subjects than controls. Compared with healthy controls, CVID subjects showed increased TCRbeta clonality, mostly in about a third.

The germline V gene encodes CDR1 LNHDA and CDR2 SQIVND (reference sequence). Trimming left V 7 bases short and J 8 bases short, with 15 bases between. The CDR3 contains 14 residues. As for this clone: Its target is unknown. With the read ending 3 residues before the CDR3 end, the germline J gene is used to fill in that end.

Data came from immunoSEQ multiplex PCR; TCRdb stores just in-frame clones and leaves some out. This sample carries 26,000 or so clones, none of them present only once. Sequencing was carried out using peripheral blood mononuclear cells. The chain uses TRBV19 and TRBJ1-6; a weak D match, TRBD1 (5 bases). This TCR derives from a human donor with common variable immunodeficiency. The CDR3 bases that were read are TGTGCCAGTACCCCGAGGAGGGGCTATTCACCC. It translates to CASTPRRGYSP. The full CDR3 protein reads CASTPRRGYSPLHF.